This T cell receptor (beta chain) is from a study of cytomegalovirus exposure and HLA in healthy donors. General study points: Reports indicate that TCR beta sequences accurately predicted the HLA-A and HLA-B alleles of most subjects.

Comments on this clone: Its antigen is unidentified. A read error may account for a junction end that differs from germline.

The CDR3 runs to 11 residues. From germline, CDR1 is MNHEY and CDR2 SVGAGI. Vbeta (60) and Jbeta (13) primers were used in the PCR. Assay: immunoSEQ multiplex PCR; the TCRdb copy retains only in-frame clones and omits some. This sample carries under 200,000 clones, 82% of them seen once, and the ten largest clones take about 10%. This chain joins TRBV6-5 and TRBJ2-5, with a possible D match to TRBD2 (5 bases). The receptor's source is a man between 50 and 59 years old in good health and CMV-seropositive. The specimen was PBMCs. The CDR3 DNA reads TGTGCCATCAGTGCGGGTGAGACCCAGTACTTC. Translation gives CAISAGETQYF.